This T cell receptor beta chain is from a study of shared clonotypes between healthy human individuals. Generated by immunoSEQ multiplex PCR, the TCRdb table keeps only in-frame clones and is missing some. The data hold approximately 1.1 million clones, with around 82% observed a single time. Whole-study findings and limits: The researchers took only blood, and tissue repertoires probably look different. A generally larger estimated richness was seen in naive subsets than in memory subsets. When compared with the clonotypes that were shared by all four sorted-subset donors, the non-shared clonotypes turned out to have lower generation probabilities.

Details on this clone: Its antigen remains unknown.

V dropped 0 bases and J dropped 1 base, with 8 bases sitting between them. CDR1 KGHSH and CDR2 LQKENI come from the germline V gene. The CDR3 extends over 15 amino acids. Both subsets, CD45RA+ naive and CD45RA-negative memory, were split from the CD4+ cells. Material for sequencing was memory CD4+ T cells from PBMCs. Regarding subset: CD45RA-negative fraction. This chain uses TRBV18 with TRBJ2-3, with unresolved D. This clonotype originated in a man between 18 and 29 years old in good health. Some clones in this sample may be carry-over from other donors' samples. CDR3 bases: TGTGCCAGCTCACCACCGTCTGTAGGCACAGATACGCAGTATTTT. This translates into CASSPPSVGTDTQYF.